The present T cell receptor beta chain was sequenced within a study of chemoradiotherapy in HPV16-positive cancers. Study information: Candidate HPV-specific clones and shared TCR motifs came from two HPV16-positive patients.

Findings of the study overall: For HPV16-positive patients, expanding HPV-responsive T cells associated with longer recurrence-free survival. Candidate HPV-specific clones and E7-related TCR motifs grew in tumor during treatment.

The protocol was immunoSEQ multiplex PCR, while the TCRdb copy is restricted to in-frame clones and leaves out a portion. Altogether around 4,900 clones are present, 85% being singletons, with the ten largest covering 9.7%. On this clone itself: Its antigen remains unidentified.

This specimen was tumor tissue, taken from a patient who underwent chemoradiotherapy. The TCR comes from a human donor with HPV-associated anogenital cancer.

CDR3 sequence: CSVEVTGTNTEAFF. CDR3 bases: TGCAGCGTTGAAGTTACGGGTACGAACACTGAAGCTTTCTTT. The V gene is TRBV29-1, the J gene TRBJ1-1; D not resolved. Germline values: CDR1 SQVTM, CDR2 ANQGSEA. The CDR3 is 14 residues long. V gave up 1 base and J gave up 1 base, with 10 bases separating them.